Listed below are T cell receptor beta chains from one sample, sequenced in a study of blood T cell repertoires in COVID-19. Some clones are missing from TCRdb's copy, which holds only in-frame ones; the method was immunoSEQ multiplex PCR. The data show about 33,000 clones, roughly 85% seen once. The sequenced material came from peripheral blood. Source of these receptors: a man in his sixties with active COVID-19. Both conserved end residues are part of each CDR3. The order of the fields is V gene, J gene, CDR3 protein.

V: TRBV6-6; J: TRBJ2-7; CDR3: CASSPGTGGGFSYEQYF
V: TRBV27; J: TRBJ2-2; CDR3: CASSFLTGELFF
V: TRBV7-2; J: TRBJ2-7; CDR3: CASSPGSGSPYEQYF
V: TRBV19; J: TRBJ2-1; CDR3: CASSPTSRTYNEQFF
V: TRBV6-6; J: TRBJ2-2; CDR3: CASSRDRTNTGELFF
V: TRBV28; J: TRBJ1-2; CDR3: CASRPRDRHGYTF
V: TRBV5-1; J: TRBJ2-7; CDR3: CASSLEGGGDEQYF
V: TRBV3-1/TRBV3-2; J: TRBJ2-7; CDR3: CASSQGSITGYSTYEQYF
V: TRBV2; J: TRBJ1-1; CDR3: CASQGYYTEAFF
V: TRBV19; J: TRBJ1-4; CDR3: CASSITGTANEKLFF
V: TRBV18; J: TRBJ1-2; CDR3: CASSLDDGVPYGYTF
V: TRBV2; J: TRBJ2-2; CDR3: CASTLAPGGELFF
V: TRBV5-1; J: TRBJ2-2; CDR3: CASSMRTGTGELFF
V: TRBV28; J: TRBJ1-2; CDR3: CASSLLGGGYTF
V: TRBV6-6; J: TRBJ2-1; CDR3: CATLSGRSDEQFF
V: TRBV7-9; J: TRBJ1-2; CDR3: CASSLAAGGTGGYGYTF
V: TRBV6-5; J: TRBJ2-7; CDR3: CASSNRQGAVYEQYF
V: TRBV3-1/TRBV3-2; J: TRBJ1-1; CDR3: CASSPPRTGGMTEAFF